This T cell receptor (beta chain) was retrieved from a study of T cell responses to AZD1222 COVID-19 vaccine. Generated by immunoSEQ multiplex PCR, the TCRdb table keeps only in-frame clones and is missing some. This sample has 150,000 to 200,000 clones, with just under 90% found just once. CDR1 and CDR2 (germline): MGHDK, SYGVNS. The trim removed 5 bases at V and 7 bases at J, leaving 7 bases unmatched. The CDR3 is made up of 15 amino acids. The chain joins TRBV25-1 to TRBJ1-6, with 8 bases fitting TRBD1. This specimen was peripheral blood, taken on day 0 of AZD1222 vaccination. The receptor's source is an adult in good health. For the CDR3, the DNA is TGTGCCAGCAGTCGTGAGGGACAGGCAAATTCACCCCTCCACTTT. Translation: CASSREGQANSPLHF.